The table lists the clone carrying this TCR beta chain with many counts. Antigen specificity is unknown. This CDR3 is built from 15 residues. V gave up 6 bases and J gave up 7 bases; unmatched junction bases: 10. Germline V gives CDR1 MNHNS, CDR2 SASEGT. This sample stems from a study of glioma-infiltrating T cells. Findings and limits, study-wide: Tissue-blood divergence was below expectation in non-neoplastic patients, above in gliomas. CDR3 overlap between tissue and blood was very small.

TCR alpha and beta CDR3 regions were amplified from RNA using iRepertoire nested multiplex PCR. Tissue mRNA or PBMC total RNA, roughly 85-450 ng, went into one-step reverse transcription and amplification. TCRdb reprocessed the multiplex PCR reads with MiXCR, giving one entry per CDR3 protein. The sample lists more than 95,000 distinct CDR3 sequences, around 29% occurring once. This rearrangement joins TRBV6-1 to TRBJ2-1, with 9 bases identical to TRBD1. The sample comprised glioma tissue, nonneoplastic brain tissue, or PBMCs (not recorded which). This TCR derives from a human donor with low-grade glioma or glioblastoma, undergoing nonglioma brain surgery, or in good health (not recorded which). The CDR3 here is CASSPGQGAGNEQFF. In nucleotides, the CDR3 is TGTGCCAGCAGCCCGGGACAGGGTGCAGGAAATGAGCAGTTCTTC.